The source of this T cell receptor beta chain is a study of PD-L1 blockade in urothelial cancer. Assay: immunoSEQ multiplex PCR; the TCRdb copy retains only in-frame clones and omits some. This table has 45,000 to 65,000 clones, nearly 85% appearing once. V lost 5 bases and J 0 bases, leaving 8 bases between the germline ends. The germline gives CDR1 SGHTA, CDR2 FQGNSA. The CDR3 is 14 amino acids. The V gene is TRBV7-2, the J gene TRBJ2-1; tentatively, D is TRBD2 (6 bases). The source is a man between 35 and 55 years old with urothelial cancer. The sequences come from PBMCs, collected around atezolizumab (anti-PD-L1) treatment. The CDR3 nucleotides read TGTGCCAGCAGCCGGGACTTCTCCTACAATGAGCAGTTCTTC. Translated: CASSRDFSYNEQFF.